This TCR beta chain was retrieved from a study of T-cell reconstitution after alpha-beta-depleted transplantation in children. Study-wide points: Reports say that about two months after transplant, the alpha-beta T cells came out of several hundred graft clones that had expanded.

This clonotype was seen repeatedly, ten times or more. Its matching antigen is unknown. For TCRbeta, the library was prepared with unique molecular identifiers. MiXCR was run by TCRdb on the PCR reads, yielding one entry per CDR3 protein. The table shows about 160,000 distinct CDR3 sequences, with approximately 12% occurring only once. CDR1 and CDR2 from the germline V gene are LGHDT and YNNKEL (reference sequence). Trimming cost V 0 bases and J 3 bases, with 6 bases left between them. CDR3 size: 13 residues. The sequence was obtained from a boy between 2 and 10 years old with acute myeloid leukemia, due to receive a stem cell transplant. The specimen was PBMCs, collected before TCRalphabeta/CD19-depleted stem cell transplant. The rearrangement joins TRBV3-1 to TRBJ2-7; perhaps TRBD2 as D (6 bases). This chain's CDR3 is CASSQEGGYEQYF. The CDR3 bases are TGTGCCAGCAGCCAAGAGGGGGGCTACGAGCAGTACTTC.